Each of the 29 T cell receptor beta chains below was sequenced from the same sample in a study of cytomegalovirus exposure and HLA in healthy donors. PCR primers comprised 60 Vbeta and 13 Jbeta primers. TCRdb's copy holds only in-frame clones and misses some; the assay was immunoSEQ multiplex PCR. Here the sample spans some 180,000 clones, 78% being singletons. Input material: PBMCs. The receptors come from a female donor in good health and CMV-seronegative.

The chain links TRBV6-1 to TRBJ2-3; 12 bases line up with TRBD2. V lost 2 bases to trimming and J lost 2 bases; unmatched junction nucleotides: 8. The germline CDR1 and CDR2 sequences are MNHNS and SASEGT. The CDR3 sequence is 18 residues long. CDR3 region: CASSEWASGRANTDTQYF. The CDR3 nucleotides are TGTGCCAGCAGTGAATGGGCTAGCGGGAGGGCCAACACAGATACGCAGTATTTT.

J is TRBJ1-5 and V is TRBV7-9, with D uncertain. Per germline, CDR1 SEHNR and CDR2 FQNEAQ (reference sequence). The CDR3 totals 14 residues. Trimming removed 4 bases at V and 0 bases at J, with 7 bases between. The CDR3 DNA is TGTGCCAGCAGCTCCACGGGTAGCAATCAGCCCCAGCATTTT. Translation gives CASSSTGSNQPQHF.

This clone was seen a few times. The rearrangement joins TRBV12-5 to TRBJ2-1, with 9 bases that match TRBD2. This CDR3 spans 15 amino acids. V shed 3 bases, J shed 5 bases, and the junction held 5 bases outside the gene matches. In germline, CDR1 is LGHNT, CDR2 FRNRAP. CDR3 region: CASGFGTSRNNEQFF. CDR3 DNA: TGTGCTAGTGGTTTCGGGACTAGCAGAAACAATGAGCAGTTCTTC.

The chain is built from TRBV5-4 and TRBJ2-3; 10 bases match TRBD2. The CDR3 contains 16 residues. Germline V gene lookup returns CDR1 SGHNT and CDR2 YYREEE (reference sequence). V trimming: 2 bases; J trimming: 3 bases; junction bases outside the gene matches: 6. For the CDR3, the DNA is TGTGCCAGCAGCTTAAAGCGGGAGGGGGGGACAGATACGCAGTATTTT. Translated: CASSLKREGGTDTQYF.

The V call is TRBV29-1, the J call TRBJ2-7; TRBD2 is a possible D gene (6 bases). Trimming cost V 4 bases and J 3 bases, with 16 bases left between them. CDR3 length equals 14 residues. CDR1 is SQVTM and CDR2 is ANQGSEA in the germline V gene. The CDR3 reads CSVGGEAPGYEQYF. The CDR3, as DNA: TGCAGCGTTGGGGGGGAGGCGCCTGGCTACGAGCAGTACTTC.

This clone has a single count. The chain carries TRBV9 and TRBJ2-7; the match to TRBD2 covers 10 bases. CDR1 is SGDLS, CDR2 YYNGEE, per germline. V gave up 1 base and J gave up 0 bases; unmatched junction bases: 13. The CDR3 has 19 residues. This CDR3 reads CASSVNPSSGSASSYEQYF. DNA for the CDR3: TGTGCCAGCAGCGTAAACCCCTCTAGCGGGAGCGCGAGCTCCTACGAGCAGTACTTC. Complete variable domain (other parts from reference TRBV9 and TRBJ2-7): DSGVTQTPKHLITATGQRVTLRCSPRSGDLSVYWYQQSLDQGLQFLIQYYNGEERAKGNILERFSAQQFPDLHSELNLSSLELGDSALYFCASSVNPSSGSASSYEQYFGPGTRLTVT.

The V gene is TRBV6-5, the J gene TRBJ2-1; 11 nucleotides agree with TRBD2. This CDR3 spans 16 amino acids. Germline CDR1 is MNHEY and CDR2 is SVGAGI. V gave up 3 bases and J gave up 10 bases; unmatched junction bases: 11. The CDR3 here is CASSYGLAGAGSEQFF. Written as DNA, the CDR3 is TGTGCCAGCAGTTATGGACTAGCGGGTGCAGGTAGCGAGCAGTTCTTC.

The CDR3, as DNA: TGTGCCAGCAGTGAACAGGGAACCGGGGAGCTGTTTTTT. It encodes CASSEQGTGELFF. The rearrangement uses TRBV25-1 and TRBJ2-2, with D maybe TRBD1 (5 bases). Trimming stripped 2 bases from V and 5 bases from J, with 6 bases between. Per germline, CDR1 MGHDK and CDR2 SYGVNS. The CDR3 length is 13 residues.

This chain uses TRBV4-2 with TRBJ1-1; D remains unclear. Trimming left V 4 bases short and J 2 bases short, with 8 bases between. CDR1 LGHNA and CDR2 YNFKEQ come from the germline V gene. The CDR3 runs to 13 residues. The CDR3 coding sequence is TGTGCCAGCAGCCGTGAGGTTAACACTGAAGCTTTCTTT. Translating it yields CASSREVNTEAFF.

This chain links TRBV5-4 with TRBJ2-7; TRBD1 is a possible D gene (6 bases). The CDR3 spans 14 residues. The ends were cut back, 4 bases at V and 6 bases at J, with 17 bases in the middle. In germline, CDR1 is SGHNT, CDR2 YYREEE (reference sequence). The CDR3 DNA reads TGTGCCAGCAGCCTCGGGTCCCAACAGGGCGAGCAGTACTTC. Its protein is CASSLGSQQGEQYF.

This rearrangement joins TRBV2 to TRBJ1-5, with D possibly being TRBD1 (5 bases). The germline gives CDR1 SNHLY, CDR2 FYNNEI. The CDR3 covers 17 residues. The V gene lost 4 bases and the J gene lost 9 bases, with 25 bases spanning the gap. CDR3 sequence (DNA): TGTGCCAGCAGTGGTGAAACGGGACTGAGGGCTTTCGGGCCCCAGCATTTT. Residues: CASSGETGLRAFGPQHF.

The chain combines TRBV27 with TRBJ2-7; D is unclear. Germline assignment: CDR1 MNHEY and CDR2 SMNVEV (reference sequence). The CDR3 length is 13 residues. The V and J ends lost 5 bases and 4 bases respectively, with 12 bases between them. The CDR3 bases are TGTGCCAGCAGTCTTAACGAGTATTACGAGCAGTACTTC. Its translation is CASSLNEYYEQYF.

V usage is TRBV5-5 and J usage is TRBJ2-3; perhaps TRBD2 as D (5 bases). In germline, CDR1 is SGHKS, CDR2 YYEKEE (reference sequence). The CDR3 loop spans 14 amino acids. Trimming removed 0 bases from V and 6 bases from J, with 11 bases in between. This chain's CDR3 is CASSLEDWTDTQYF. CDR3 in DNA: TGTGCCAGCAGCTTGGAGGACTGGACTGATACGCAGTATTTT.

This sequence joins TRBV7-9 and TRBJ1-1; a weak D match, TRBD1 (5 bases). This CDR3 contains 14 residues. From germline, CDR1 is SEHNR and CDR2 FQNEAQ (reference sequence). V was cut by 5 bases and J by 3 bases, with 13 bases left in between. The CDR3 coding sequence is TGTGCCAGCAGCACAGGAGACCTTTACACTGAAGCTTTCTTT. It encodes CASSTGDLYTEAFF.

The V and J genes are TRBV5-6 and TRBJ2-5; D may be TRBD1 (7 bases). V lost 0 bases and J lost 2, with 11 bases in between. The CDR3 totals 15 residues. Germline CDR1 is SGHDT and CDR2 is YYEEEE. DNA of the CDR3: TGTGCCAGCAGCTTGGACAGGGGAGGTCAAGAGACCCAGTACTTC. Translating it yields CASSLDRGGQETQYF.

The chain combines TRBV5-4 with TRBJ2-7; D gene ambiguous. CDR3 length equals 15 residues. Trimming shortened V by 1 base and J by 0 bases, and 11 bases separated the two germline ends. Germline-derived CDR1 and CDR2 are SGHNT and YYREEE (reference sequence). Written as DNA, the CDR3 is TGTGCCAGCAGCTTGAGCCCTTTTTTCTCCTACGAGCAGTACTTC. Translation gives CASSLSPFFSYEQYF.

For the CDR3, the DNA is TGTGCCAGCGAAATAGGGGGACAGGGGCGCGACGAGCAGTACTTC. This sequence encodes CASEIGGQGRDEQYF. The rearrangement links TRBV6-6 to TRBJ2-7; 10 bases line up with TRBD1. This CDR3 contains 15 residues. Per germline, CDR1 MNHNY and CDR2 SVGAGI (reference sequence). V lost 8 bases and J lost 5; bases outside the gene matches: 12.

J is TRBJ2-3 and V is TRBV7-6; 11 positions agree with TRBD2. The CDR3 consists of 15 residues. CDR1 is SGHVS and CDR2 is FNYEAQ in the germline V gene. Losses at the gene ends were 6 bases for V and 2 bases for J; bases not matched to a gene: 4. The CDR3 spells CASSPSGGPTDTQYF. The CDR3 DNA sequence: TGTGCCAGCAGTCCTAGCGGGGGGCCCACAGATACGCAGTATTTT.

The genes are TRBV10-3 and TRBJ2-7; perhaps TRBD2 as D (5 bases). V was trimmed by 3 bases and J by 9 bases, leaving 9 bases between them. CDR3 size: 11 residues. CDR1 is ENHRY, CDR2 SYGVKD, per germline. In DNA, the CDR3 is TGTGCCATCAGTGACGGCCTAGCGCAGTACTTC. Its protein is CAISDGLAQYF.

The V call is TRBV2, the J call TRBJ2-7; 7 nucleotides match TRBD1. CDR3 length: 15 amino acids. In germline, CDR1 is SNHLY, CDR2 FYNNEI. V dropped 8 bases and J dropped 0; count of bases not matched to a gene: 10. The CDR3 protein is CASSRQGSASYEQYF. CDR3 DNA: TGTGCCAGCTCAAGACAGGGTAGTGCCTCCTACGAGCAGTACTTC.

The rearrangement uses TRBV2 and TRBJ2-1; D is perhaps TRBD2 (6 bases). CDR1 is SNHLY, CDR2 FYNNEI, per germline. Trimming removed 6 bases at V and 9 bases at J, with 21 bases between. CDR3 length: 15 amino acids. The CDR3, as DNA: TGTGCCAGCAGGGCTTCCGGGGGAGCGCTGGGTGAGCAGTTCTTC. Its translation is CASRASGGALGEQFF.

The CDR3 protein is CASTLGGTGGTTEAFF. CDR3 sequence (DNA): TGTGCCAGTACCCTAGGGGGGACAGGGGGCACAACTGAAGCTTTCTTT. V usage is TRBV19 and J usage is TRBJ1-1, with 12 bases that match TRBD1. Per the germline V gene, CDR1 is LNHDA and CDR2 is SQIVND (reference sequence). The CDR3 is made up of 16 amino acids. V dropped 7 bases and J dropped 5; count of bases not matched to a gene: 11.

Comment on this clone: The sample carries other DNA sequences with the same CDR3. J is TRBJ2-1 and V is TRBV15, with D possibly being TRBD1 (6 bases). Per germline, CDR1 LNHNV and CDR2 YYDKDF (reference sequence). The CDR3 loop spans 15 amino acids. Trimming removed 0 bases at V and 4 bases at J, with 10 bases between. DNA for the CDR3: TGTGCCACCAGCAGAGATCAGGGGCAATACAATGAGCAGTTCTTC. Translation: CATSRDQGQYNEQFF.

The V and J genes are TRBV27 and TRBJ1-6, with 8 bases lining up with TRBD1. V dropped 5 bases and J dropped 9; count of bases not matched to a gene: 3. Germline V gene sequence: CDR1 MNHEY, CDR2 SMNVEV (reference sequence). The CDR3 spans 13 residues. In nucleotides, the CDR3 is TGTGCCAGCAGTACAACAGGGGGTTCACCCCTCCACTTT. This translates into CASSTTGGSPLHF.

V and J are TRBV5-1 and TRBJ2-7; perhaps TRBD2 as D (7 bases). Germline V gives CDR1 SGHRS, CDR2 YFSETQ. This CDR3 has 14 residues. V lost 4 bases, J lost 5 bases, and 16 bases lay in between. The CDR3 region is CASSPLGGLNEQYF. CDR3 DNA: TGCGCCAGCAGCCCCCTCGGGGGGCTCAACGAGCAGTACTTC.

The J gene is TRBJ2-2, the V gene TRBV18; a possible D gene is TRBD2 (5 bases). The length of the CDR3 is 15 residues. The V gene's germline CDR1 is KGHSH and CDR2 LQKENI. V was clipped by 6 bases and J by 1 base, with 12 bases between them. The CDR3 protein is CASSDAGLNTGELFF. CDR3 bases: TGTGCCAGCTCTGATGCGGGCCTGAACACCGGGGAGCTGTTTTTT.

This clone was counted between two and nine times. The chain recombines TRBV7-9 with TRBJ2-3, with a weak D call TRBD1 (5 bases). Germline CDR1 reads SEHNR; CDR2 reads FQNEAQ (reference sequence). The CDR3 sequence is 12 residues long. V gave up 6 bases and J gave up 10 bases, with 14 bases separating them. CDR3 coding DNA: TGTGCCAGCAGTCAGAACAGGTTAGCGCAGTATTTT. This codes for CASSQNRLAQYF.

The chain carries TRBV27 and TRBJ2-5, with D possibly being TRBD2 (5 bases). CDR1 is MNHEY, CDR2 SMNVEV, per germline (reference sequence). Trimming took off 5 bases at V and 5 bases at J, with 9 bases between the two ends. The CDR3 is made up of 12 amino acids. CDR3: CASSGSYETQYF. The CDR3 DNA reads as TGTGCCAGCAGTGGGAGTTATGAGACCCAGTACTTC.

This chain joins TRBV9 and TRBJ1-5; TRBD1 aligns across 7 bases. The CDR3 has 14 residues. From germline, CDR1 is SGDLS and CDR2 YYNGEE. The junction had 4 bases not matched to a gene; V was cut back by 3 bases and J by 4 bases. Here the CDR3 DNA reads TGTGCCAGCAGCGCGACAGGGAGGAATCAGCCCCAGCATTTT. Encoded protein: CASSATGRNQPQHF.